This TCR beta chain was retrieved from a study of cytomegalovirus exposure and HLA in healthy donors (dated by TCRdb to between 2016 and 2019). Concerning the study at large: An earlier analysis of roughly 500 of the donors reported more than 250 Gb of sequence data and some 120 million unique TCR beta sequences from about 180 million T cells. HLA typing covered class I and class II loci at four-digit resolution. Every discovery cohort repertoire had been produced on one sequencing platform. The study aimed to test whether signatures of past pathogen exposure could be identified by cataloging public T cell receptors. The study profiled the T cell repertoires of hundreds of subjects by immunosequencing and related them to cytomegalovirus serostatus. The genetic ancestry cluster associated with self-reported Caucasian donors included 81% of the approximately 410 genotyped donors. The number of donors typed differed by locus, with about 629-630 for A, B, C, DRB1 and DQB1, roughly 550 for DQA1, over 600 for DPA1, and under 490 for DPB1. The later analysis used no new phenotypic data to find candidate immune exposures, relying instead on TCR beta sequences and their occurrence across donors. Approximately 300 gigabases of sequencing data and tens of millions of unique TCR sequences made up an early release that covered around 640 HLA-typed donors. Among 398 genotyped donors of the cohort, an average of roughly 240,000 unique TCR beta nucleotide sequences were sequenced per donor, around 20% of them non-productive. Donor age, sex, ethnicity and CMV serostatus were compiled together with the repertoire data. In addition to the first cohort of hundreds of subjects, a separate validation cohort of 120 different subjects was used. A later genetic analysis took genome-wide SNP genotypes for 398 of the 666 donors and used that subset as a discovery cohort. In an earlier analysis of a few hundred of the donors, high-throughput TCR beta sequencing was used to judge whether each TCR beta V gene segment behaved as functional or pseudogenic. A later analysis re-examined previously published TCR beta repertoires from more than 650 donors and added high-resolution HLA genotyping to investigate patterns of TCR occurrence. The study combined high-throughput TCR immunosequencing, statistical association of individual TCRs with disease status, and machine learning to predict cytomegalovirus infection status. Several DR-DQ haplotypes were treated as single units for association and clustering because of strong linkage in the cohort. The study at large found these results: CMV serostatus was the only immune exposure information available for the cohort. A further reported finding was that TCR beta sequences accurately predicted the HLA-A and HLA-B alleles for most subjects in the first cohort. Compared with equally common non-associated chains, HLA-associated TCR beta chains in a later analysis were more clonally expanded and had lower generation probabilities. At a false discovery rate of 0.05, a later analysis linked around 17,000 TCR beta sequences to specific HLA alleles. Compared with the roughly 710-donor mean, donors in an Asian-associated ancestry cluster had fewer N-insertions in productive TCRs, according to a later genetic analysis. In a later analysis, most CMV-associated TCR beta chains were found to appear HLA-restricted, with HLA associations seemingly driven largely by CMV exposure. In an earlier analysis of several hundred of the donors, most TCR beta V segments were observed in productive rearrangements about 87% or about 30% of the time, broadly matching IMGT annotations. The cohort was sequenced for TCR beta chains only, and without alpha or paired-chain data the features that could be detected were limited. The sequencing pipeline was judged likely to have produced a cluster of highly shared sequence variants as a technical artifact. Sequencing depth was assumed to be roughly uniform across donors in the presence/absence analyses, though that assumption may not hold. Because HLA typing was unavailable for some donors at each locus, only the typed subset was used in association tests. A few of the identified cytomegalovirus-associated TCR beta chains were confirmed in vitro to be specific for cytomegalovirus antigens. The earlier analysis of 587 of the donors excluded fewer than 20 rarely observed V segments, including chromosome 9 orphons, because counts were too low. A later analysis reported that several top co-occurrence clusters appeared linked to parvovirus B19, influenza, CMV and Epstein-Barr virus. Most TCR sequences were observed very rarely across donors, whereas some public TCRs were present in many individuals. An association between a missense DCLRE1C variant and V-gene and J-gene trimming of TCR beta chains was found in a later genetic analysis and replicated in an independent cohort. The authors suggested that the approach could potentially be extended to other disease states and immunological phenotypes. A later analysis found that TCR association rates varied across HLA loci, with DRB1 alleles showing the most associated TCRs and HLA-C alleles the fewest. Correlated functional status among segregating V segments might reflect linkage disequilibrium, but an unknown experimental factor could not be ruled out. Because the 87-base-pair reads could not distinguish some IMGT-functional V segments, including TRBV6-2 and TRBV6-3, those segments were excluded. In both the original and validation cohorts, the classifier was reported to diagnose cytomegalovirus status with high specificity and sensitivity. When HLA alleles, especially DR and DQ, strongly co-occurred, TCR associations were difficult to assign to individual alleles. The study listed 150 to 200 TCR beta chains as associated with cytomegalovirus.

In total, over 600 healthy bone marrow donors made up the cohort. All cohort members were sampled while nominally healthy, although unrecorded immune exposures were likely present. The donor tested CMV seronegative, placing the donor among the 350 or so seronegative members of the cohort. A peripheral blood sample was collected from each donor, and TCR beta sequencing was performed on peripheral blood mononuclear cells. The Qiagen DNeasy Blood Extraction Kit was used to extract genomic DNA from the blood cell samples. Relative to germline, V is 1 base shorter and J is 4 bases shorter, with 16 bases between their ends. From a lookup of the germline V gene, CDR1 and CDR2 are LGHNA and YNFKEQ. From the cysteine through the phenylalanine, the CDR3 covers 16 amino acids. The CDR3 DNA has 48 bases and is translated from base 1. Libraries came from the immunoSEQ multiplex PCR assay. A mixture of 60 forward primers for TCR Vbeta segments and 13 reverse primers for TCR Jbeta segments was used in the multiplex PCR. Amplification of the CDR3 region of rearranged TCR beta genes was performed with a multiplex PCR assay on genomic DNA. The Illumina HiSeq System was used to sequence the amplified TCR beta libraries as 87-base-pair reads. The source study handled its data this way. In a later analysis, approximately 74 million unique TCR beta chains were counted across the approximately 620 repertoires, and roughly 10 million of these chains were shared by at least two donors. A nearest-neighbor algorithm error-corrected the raw reads and collapsed the reads into unique sequences, merging closely related sequences to remove PCR and sequencing errors. Alignment of CDR3 sequences to IMGT reference sequences was used to assign V, D and J gene segments. For a sequence to be retained, a match of at least six nucleotides was required to both a V gene segment and a J gene segment. A rearrangement counted as productive if the CDR3 had no stop codons and remained in frame with V and J, and every other rearrangement counted as non-productive. CDR3 was defined according to IMGT convention as the region running from the second conserved V-encoded cysteine to the conserved J-encoded phenylalanine. In an earlier analysis of some 550 of the donors, sequences lacking an unambiguous match to a single V gene segment were excluded. An earlier analysis of a few hundred of the donors called V segments functional above 56.7% productive rearrangements and segregating when the between-donor standard deviation exceeded 5%. A statistical classification framework was developed to diagnose cytomegalovirus status using the catalog of TCR beta chain sequences. In a later analysis, V and J genes were assigned by comparing TCR nucleotide sequences against IMGT/GENE-DB human TR gene sequences. Using the TCRdist pipeline, a later analysis assigned CDR3 sequences along with most-parsimonious VDJ recombination scenarios. In a later analysis, each TCR beta chain was defined by its CDR3 amino acid sequence together with its V-gene family, and reads lacking a unique V-gene family were excluded. In a later analysis, several hundred highly shared, low-generation-probability nucleotide sequences were removed to address suspected cross-contamination and a sequencing artifact. In a later analysis, a clonal expansion index was calculated for each public chain from normalized within-repertoire ranks of inferred template counts. A later analysis computed generation probabilities with a VDJ recombination model fitted to out-of-frame rearrangements, and checked the results against IGoR. Hypergeometric tests were used in a later analysis to score TCR-TCR, TCR-HLA and TCR-CMV co-occurrence, with a repertoire-size bias correction applied to the TCR pairs. In a later analysis, false discovery rates were estimated by permuting HLA or CMV assignments 20 times. In a later analysis, co-occurring TCRs were grouped with DBSCAN, and TCRdist sequence similarity was added when clustering was performed within HLA-allele-positive subsets. Repertoires with fewer than 30,000 or more than 120,000 public chains, plus five repertoires with anomalous nucleotide sharing, were excluded from co-occurrence clustering. TCRdb's version of the immuneACCESS table is confined to in-frame rearrangements and falls short of the full clone set. An unresolved V gene accounts for under half of the shortfall where checked; the remainder is of unknown origin. V, J and clone size were drawn from that table, and D and trimming were deduced from the DNA. The sample table lists about 110,000 clones, 15% to 17% of them with a count of one. The ten largest clonotypes hold roughly 2% of the sample.

A note on this clone: Its target antigen remains unknown. No base quality information exists; no much larger clone differs at one position.

The source of this sequence is a young woman in good health and CMV-seronegative. Sequencing was carried out using PBMCs. The V and J genes are TRBV4-2 and TRBJ1-2; the D region possibly corresponds to TRBD1 (6 bases align). The CDR3 loop reads CASSQGPRGGGYGYTF. The nucleotide sequence reads as follows: TGTGCCAGCAGCCAAGGGCCCAGGGGAGGGGGCTATGGCTACACCTTC.